This paragraph reports one T cell receptor (beta chain). Its antigen is not identified. The same CDR3 can be traced to other DNA sequences in this sample. Germline-derived CDR1 and CDR2 are KGHSH and LQKENI. V lost 1 base, J lost 3 bases, and 5 bases stayed unmatched. The CDR3 extends over 15 amino acids. This sample is drawn from a study of cytomegalovirus exposure and HLA in healthy donors. Background on the study: The 120 validation repertoires, a later analysis reported, used the same platform as the roughly 730 repertoires from the first cohort.

The table came from immunoSEQ multiplex PCR; TCRdb's copy has only in-frame clones and leaves some out. The sample records some 270,000 clones, around 86% being singletons. Study outcomes and limitations: Associated with cytomegalovirus, according to the listing, were fewer than 200 TCR beta chains. Whilst most TCR sequences proved rare, a subset of public TCRs occurred across many donors. One later analysis, an examination of the roughly 130 validation repertoires, found that first-cohort TCR clusters tended to co-occur in them.

Material for sequencing was PBMCs. The TCR comes from a woman younger than 30 in good health and CMV-seronegative. The rearrangement links TRBV18 to TRBJ1-2; TRBD1 aligns across 7 bases. CDR3 in amino acids: CASSPQGARDYGYTF. In DNA form, the CDR3 reads TGTGCCAGCTCACCACAGGGGGCGCGGGACTATGGCTACACCTTC.